The 24 T cell receptor beta chains below were found in one sample sequenced in a study of cytomegalovirus exposure and HLA in healthy donors. PCR amplification relied on 60 Vbeta primers (plus 13 Jbeta primers). The method was immunoSEQ multiplex PCR; TCRdb's version includes in-frame clones alone and lacks a portion of them. The sample includes about 98,000 clones, around 75% of them seen just once. Sequencing was performed on PBMCs. The receptors were sampled from a man aged 18 to 35 in good health and CMV-seropositive.

CDR3 sequence reads: CASSPDRIYEQYF. The CDR3 DNA follows: TGTGCCAGCAGCCCGGACAGAATCTACGAGCAGTACTTC. The chain uses TRBV11-2 and TRBJ2-7; perhaps TRBD1 as D (6 bases). Trimming removed 5 bases at V and 3 bases at J, with 11 bases between. The germline CDR1 and CDR2 sequences are SGHAT and FQNNGV. The CDR3 spans 13 residues.

The J gene is TRBJ2-1, the V gene TRBV28; 12 positions match TRBD2. V lost 3 bases, J lost 6 bases, and 0 bases stayed unmatched. Germline V gene data show CDR1 as MDHEN and CDR2 as SYDVKM. This CDR3 comprises 14 residues. The CDR3 nucleotides are TGTGCCAGCAGTTTGACTAGCGGGAGCAATGAGCAGTTCTTC. As protein: CASSLTSGSNEQFF.

J is TRBJ1-5 and V is TRBV19; 7 bases map to TRBD1. This CDR3 has 15 residues. V shed 7 bases and J 9 bases; nucleotides not matched to a gene: 15. Per the germline V gene, CDR1 is LNHDA and CDR2 is SQIVND (reference sequence). The CDR3 loop is CASNVAGTEVSPQHF. The CDR3 DNA reads as TGTGCCAGTAATGTTGCCGGGACAGAGGTCTCGCCCCAGCATTTT.

This chain connects TRBV27 to TRBJ1-2, with 11 nucleotides matching TRBD1. The CDR3 runs 13 residues. Germline CDR1 and CDR2: MNHEY and SMNVEV (reference sequence). V gave up 6 bases and J gave up 6 bases; unmatched junction bases: 3. This CDR3 is CASRGTGGDGYTF. Written as DNA, the CDR3 is TGTGCCAGCAGGGGGACAGGGGGGGATGGCTACACCTTC.

As DNA, the CDR3 is TGTGCCAGCAGTTTGACAGGGTTCCGCGATGAAAAACTGTTTTTT. Encoded protein: CASSLTGFRDEKLFF. The rearrangement joins TRBV27 to TRBJ1-4, with 7 positions matching TRBD1. Germline loops: CDR1 MNHEY, CDR2 SMNVEV (reference sequence). V shed 3 bases, J shed 6 bases, and the junction held 7 bases outside the gene matches. The CDR3 length is 15 residues.

A few counts support this clone. This sequence joins TRBV7-8 and TRBJ2-2; 7 bases line up with TRBD1. Trimming cost V 8 bases and J 7 bases; bases outside gene matches: 7. CDR1 is SGHVS, CDR2 FQNEAQ, per germline. This CDR3 is built from 13 residues. CDR3 DNA: TGTGCCAGCTCCTCGCAGGGGGTCGGGGAGCTGTTTTTT. Translated, it gives CASSSQGVGELFF.

The genes are TRBV5-4 and TRBJ2-1, with D possibly matching TRBD2 (7 bases). This CDR3 is 14 amino acids long. V gave up 2 bases and J gave up 9 bases, with 15 bases separating them. CDR1 SGHNT and CDR2 YYREEE come from the germline V gene (reference sequence). In DNA, the CDR3 is TGTGCCAGCAGCTTTTTCGGGGGAGGGGGTGAGCAGTTCTTC. Protein product: CASSFFGGGGEQFF. Looking up the rest from reference TRBV5-4 and TRBJ2-1 gives the full variable domain: ETGVTQSPTHLIKTRGQQVTLRCSSQSGHNTVSWYQQALGQGPQFIFQYYREEENGRGNFPPRFSGLQFPNYSSELNVNALELDDSALYLCASSFFGGGGEQFFGPGTRLTVL.

The chain combines TRBV6-1 with TRBJ2-1; D may be TRBD2 (6 bases). This CDR3 region has 16 residues. The germline V gene encodes CDR1 MNHNS and CDR2 SASEGT. With 2 bases removed from V and 6 bases from J, the gap between germline ends came to 17 bases. The CDR3 sequence is CASSEPRKGGSNEQFF. DNA of the CDR3: TGTGCCAGCAGTGAACCCCGGAAGGGAGGATCCAATGAGCAGTTCTTC.

V gene TRBV19 combines with J gene TRBJ1-1; TRBD1 aligns across 8 bases. The V segment lost 6 bases and the J segment 5 bases; nucleotides outside the gene matches: 5. Germline loops: CDR1 LNHDA, CDR2 SQIVND (reference sequence). The CDR3 has 13 residues. CDR3 residues: CASRLQGGTEAFF. The DNA for the CDR3 is TGTGCCAGTAGATTACAGGGGGGGACTGAAGCTTTCTTT.

The rearrangement joins TRBV5-4 to TRBJ2-3, with D possibly matching TRBD2 (5 bases). The CDR3 has 17 amino acids. V gave up 0 bases and J gave up 0 bases, with 14 bases separating them. The V gene's germline CDR1 is SGHNT and CDR2 YYREEE (reference sequence). The CDR3: CASSLASHRGSTDTQYF. CDR3 nucleotides: TGTGCCAGCAGCTTGGCCTCCCACCGGGGAAGCACAGATACGCAGTATTTT. The entire variable domain, with the rest obtained from reference TRBV5-4 and TRBJ2-3, is as follows: ETGVTQSPTHLIKTRGQQVTLRCSSQSGHNTVSWYQQALGQGPQFIFQYYREEENGRGNFPPRFSGLQFPNYSSELNVNALELDDSALYLCASSLASHRGSTDTQYFGPGTRLTVL.

The rearrangement links TRBV30 to TRBJ1-5; no firm D call. CDR3 size: 15 residues. V lost 4 bases and J lost 12, with 25 bases in between. Germline CDR1 and CDR2: GTSNPN and SVGIG (reference sequence). Here the CDR3 DNA reads TGTGCCTGGACCTCGGGAGCCCGGTTCGGCTGTCACCAGCATTTT. Protein: CAWTSGARFGCHQHF.

The V and J genes are TRBV15 and TRBJ2-5; a weak D match, TRBD1 (6 bases). Per the germline V gene, CDR1 is LNHNV and CDR2 is YYDKDF (reference sequence). V was clipped by 7 bases and J by 5 bases, with 14 bases between them. CDR3 length equals 13 residues. CDR3 loop: CATTNRARETQYF. The CDR3 DNA reads as TGTGCCACCACCAACAGGGCTCGGGAGACCCAGTACTTC.

The chain couples TRBV6-6 to TRBJ1-1, with D perhaps TRBD1 (6 bases). This CDR3 spans 14 amino acids. Deletions cut 6 bases from V and 5 bases from J, with 16 bases between. The germline CDR1 and CDR2 sequences are MNHNY and SVGAGI (reference sequence). For the CDR3, the DNA is TGTGCCAGCAGGTCTGGGGGCGCAGGGACTGAAGCTTTCTTT. Amino acids: CASRSGGAGTEAFF.

This chain joins TRBV28 and TRBJ2-6, with 7 bases matching TRBD1. Germline V gene data show CDR1 as MDHEN and CDR2 as SYDVKM. The CDR3 loop spans 17 amino acids. Trimming took 6 bases from V and 0 from J; bases not matched to a gene: 8. In DNA, the CDR3 is TGTGCCAGCAGCTGGGACAGCTCGACCTCTGGGGCCAACGTCCTGACTTTC. It is translated as CASSWDSSTSGANVLTF. The full variable domain, completed using reference TRBV28 and TRBJ2-6, is DVKVTQSSRYLVKRTGEKVFLECVQDMDHENMFWYRQDPGLGLRLIYFSYDVKMKEKGDIPEGYSVSREKKERFSLILESASTNQTSMYLCASSWDSSTSGANVLTFGAGSRLTVL.

This clone has a handful of counts. CDR3 nucleotide sequence: TGCGCCAGCAGCCCCTTTAGTCTTTCTGGAAACACCATATATTTT. Translated, it gives CASSPFSLSGNTIYF. This chain joins TRBV5-1 and TRBJ1-3; D gene uncertain. Germline CDR1 and CDR2: SGHRS and YFSETQ. V was trimmed by 4 bases and J by 1 base, leaving 12 bases between them. The CDR3 is 15 residues long.

The chain uses TRBV4-1 and TRBJ2-1; D is unclear. Per germline, CDR1 MGHRA and CDR2 YSYEKL. The CDR3 length is 13 residues. V was trimmed by 4 bases and J by 6 bases, leaving 10 bases between them. CDR3 sequence (DNA): TGCGCCAGCAGCCTTAAGACGGGCAATGAGCAGTTCTTC. Translated: CASSLKTGNEQFF.

This clone was observed once. V usage is TRBV7-9 and J usage is TRBJ2-5, with TRBD2 matching 8 bases. The trim removed 5 bases at V and 3 bases at J, leaving 8 bases unmatched. The CDR3 contains 15 residues. Germline assignment: CDR1 SEHNR and CDR2 FQNEAQ (reference sequence). The chain's CDR3 is CASSTGGGQEETQYF. In nucleotides, the CDR3 is TGTGCCAGCAGCACAGGCGGGGGGCAAGAAGAGACCCAGTACTTC. The full variable domain, rest sourced from reference TRBV7-9 and TRBJ2-5, is DTGVSQNPRHKITKRGQNVTFRCDPISEHNRLYWYRQTLGQGPEFLTYFQNEAQLEKSRLLSDRFSAERPKGSFSTLEIQRTEQGDSAMYLCASSTGGGQEETQYFGPGTRLLVL.

This chain links TRBV27 with TRBJ2-1; 10 bases align to TRBD2. CDR3 size: 13 residues. Germline assignment: CDR1 MNHEY and CDR2 SMNVEV (reference sequence). V shed 5 bases and J 8 bases; nucleotides not matched to a gene: 3. CDR3: CASSSGGAYEQFF. CDR3 bases: TGTGCCAGCAGTAGCGGGGGGGCCTATGAGCAGTTCTTC.

The rearrangement links TRBV19 to TRBJ2-3; 7 bases agree with TRBD2. The ends lost 3 bases at V and 3 bases at J; junction bases unmatched: 6. CDR3 length: 15 residues. Germline assignment: CDR1 LNHDA and CDR2 SQIVND (reference sequence). CDR3 region: CASSILGEGTDTQYF. DNA of the CDR3: TGTGCCAGTAGTATCCTAGGGGAGGGTACAGATACGCAGTATTTT.

This clone has only a few counts. V gene TRBV9 combines with J gene TRBJ1-2; the D gene is possibly TRBD1 (6 bases). Germline V CDR1 and CDR2: SGDLS, YYNGEE. The V end lost 0 bases, the J end lost 1 base, and 10 bases lay between the germline ends. The CDR3 contains 15 residues. CDR3 nucleotide sequence: TGTGCCAGCAGCGTAGGCGGGGGCGATAACTATGGCTACACCTTC. Translated, it gives CASSVGGGDNYGYTF. Filled out from reference TRBV9 and TRBJ1-2, the complete variable domain reads DSGVTQTPKHLITATGQRVTLRCSPRSGDLSVYWYQQSLDQGLQFLIQYYNGEERAKGNILERFSAQQFPDLHSELNLSSLELGDSALYFCASSVGGGDNYGYTFGSGTRLTVV.

The V gene is TRBV28, the J gene TRBJ2-5; 9 nucleotides align to TRBD1. The CDR3 contains 13 residues. The J segment lost 11 bases and the V segment lost 6 bases, leaving 10 bases of the junction unmatched. Germline loops: CDR1 MDHEN, CDR2 SYDVKM. CDR3 loop: CASSRDRVYEQYF. Here the CDR3 DNA reads TGTGCCAGCAGCCGGGACAGGGTATATGAGCAGTACTTC. The full variable domain, completed using reference TRBV28 and TRBJ2-5, is DVKVTQSSRYLVKRTGEKVFLECVQDMDHENMFWYRQDPGLGLRLIYFSYDVKMKEKGDIPEGYSVSREKKERFSLILESASTNQTSMYLCASSRDRVYEQYFGPGTRLLVL.

V gene TRBV6-5 combines with J gene TRBJ2-1, with TRBD1 identical over 9 bases. From germline, CDR1 is MNHEY and CDR2 SVGAGI. The CDR3 covers 12 residues. The junction had 3 bases not matched to a gene; V was cut back by 5 bases and J by 10 bases. The CDR3 bases are TGTGCCAGCAGTACAGGGGGCGGGGAGCAGTTCTTC. Protein: CASSTGGGEQFF.

The CDR3, as DNA: TGCGCCAGCAGCTACAGCAACGCTCCCTCAGATACGCAGTATTTT. As protein: CASSYSNAPSDTQYF. This chain joins TRBV5-1 and TRBJ2-3; unclear D gene. This CDR3 region has 15 residues. CDR1 SGHRS and CDR2 YFSETQ come from the germline V gene. Trimming removed 3 bases at V and 4 bases at J, with 15 bases between.

J is TRBJ1-2 and V is TRBV6-5, with D uncertain. The germline CDR1 and CDR2 sequences are MNHEY and SVGAGI. Trimming took 0 bases from V and 4 from J, leaving 15 bases between them. This CDR3 comprises 16 residues. The CDR3 sequence is CASSYSLWHRIYGYTF. The DNA for the CDR3 is TGTGCCAGCAGTTACTCTTTGTGGCACCGAATCTATGGCTACACCTTC.